What follows are 15 T cell receptor beta chains derived from one specimen sequenced in a study of control samples from healthy donors and cancer patients. Using immunoSEQ multiplex PCR, the repertoire was profiled, and TCRdb retains in-frame clones only, with some absent. The sample carries 65,000 to 90,000 clones, about 95% recorded once. Sequencing was performed on blood. The receptors were sampled from a woman in her twenties or thirties in good health.

The V gene is TRBV7-9, the J gene TRBJ2-2, with D uncertain. The germline V gene has CDR1 SEHNR and CDR2 FQNEAQ (reference sequence). This CDR3 contains 15 residues. Deletions cut 1 base from V and 1 base from J, with 7 bases between. The CDR3 bases are TGTGCCAGCAGCTTAGGGGCAGTGAACACCGGGGAGCTGTTTTTT. Protein product: CASSLGAVNTGELFF.

The chain uses TRBV20-1 and TRBJ2-7, with TRBD1 matching 7 bases. Per germline, CDR1 DFQATT and CDR2 SNEGSKA (reference sequence). V gave up 5 bases and J gave up 6 bases; unmatched junction bases: 4. The CDR3 totals 11 residues. CDR3 bases: TGCAGTGCTCTAAGACAGGGCGAGCAGTACTTC. It translates to CSALRQGEQYF.

This clone was seen only a few times. This sequence joins TRBV20-1 and TRBJ1-1; possible D gene TRBD1, 6 bases. Trimming removed 3 bases at V and 5 bases at J, with 13 bases between. The germline gives CDR1 DFQATT, CDR2 SNEGSKA (reference sequence). CDR3 size: 13 residues. Written as DNA, the CDR3 is TGCAGTGCTAGTTTGGGGGCTGGGACTGAAGCTTTCTTT. This translates into CSASLGAGTEAFF.

The chain combines TRBV2 with TRBJ1-1; D is ambiguous. V lost 2 bases, J lost 4 bases, and 11 bases lay in between. The CDR3 has 14 residues. Germline V gene lookup returns CDR1 SNHLY and CDR2 FYNNEI. The CDR3 is CASSESPGITEAFF. CDR3 DNA sequence: TGTGCCAGCAGTGAATCACCGGGCATCACTGAAGCTTTCTTT. Using reference TRBV2 and TRBJ1-1 for the parts outside the CDR3, the full variable domain is EPEVTQTPSHQVTQMGQEVILRCVPISNHLYFYWYRQILGQKVEFLVSFYNNEISEKSEIFDDQFSVERPDGSNFTLKIRSTKLEDSAMYFCASSESPGITEAFFGQGTRLTVV.

The rearrangement links TRBV19 to TRBJ1-5; D gene unclear. The germline CDR1 and CDR2 sequences are LNHDA and SQIVND (reference sequence). This CDR3 comprises 15 residues. The V and J ends lost 4 bases and 0 bases respectively, with 10 bases between them. The CDR3: CASSSGQFSNQPQHF. CDR3 bases: TGTGCCAGTAGTAGCGGTCAATTTAGCAATCAGCCCCAGCATTTT.

The chain is built from TRBV7-9 and TRBJ2-2, with D maybe TRBD2 (5 bases). The germline V gene encodes CDR1 SEHNR and CDR2 FQNEAQ (reference sequence). The CDR3 extends over 13 amino acids. Trimming took 8 bases from V and 4 from J, leaving 11 bases between them. CDR3 amino acids: CASALGSTGELFF. The CDR3 bases are TGTGCCAGCGCATTGGGGAGCACCGGGGAGCTGTTTTTT.

The chain joins TRBV18 to TRBJ1-3; no firm D call. The germline V gene encodes CDR1 KGHSH and CDR2 LQKENI. Between the trimmed V and J ends, which lost 2 bases and 8 bases, there was a span of 13 bases. This CDR3 region has 14 residues. CDR3 coding DNA: TGTGCCAGCTCACCAACGGACGTTGGCGACACCATATATTTT. Translation gives CASSPTDVGDTIYF.

CDR3 DNA sequence: TGTGCCAGCAGCTCAAGCTATGGCTACACCTTC. Its translation: CASSSSYGYTF. This chain links TRBV13 with TRBJ1-2; D gene unclear. The germline V gene has CDR1 PRHDT and CDR2 FYEKMQ (reference sequence). This CDR3 has 11 amino acids. The V end was cut by 4 bases, the J end by 4 bases, with 4 bases between.

The chain combines TRBV28 with TRBJ1-2, with D hard to call. Trimming removed 3 bases from V and 7 bases from J, with 6 bases in between. CDR1 MDHEN and CDR2 SYDVKM come from the germline V gene. The CDR3 is 11 amino acids. CDR3 residues: CASSFGFGYTF. The DNA of the CDR3 is TGTGCCAGCAGTTTCGGGTTTGGCTACACCTTC.

The chain links TRBV10-1 to TRBJ2-3, with D perhaps matching TRBD2 (5 bases). The germline V and J ends were trimmed by 0 bases and 4 bases, with 8 bases remaining between them. The CDR3 loop spans 14 amino acids. CDR1 is WNHNN and CDR2 is SYGVQD in the germline V gene (reference sequence). The CDR3 coding sequence is TGCGCCAGCAGTGAGTCGGGAGTTGCAGATACGCAGTATTTT. It is translated as CASSESGVADTQYF.

The gene calls are TRBV29-1 and TRBJ1-2; TRBD1 is a possible D gene (6 bases). V was pared by 4 bases and J by 6 bases, with 12 bases between. Per germline, CDR1 SQVTM and CDR2 ANQGSEA. This CDR3 is built from 12 residues. The CDR3 spells CSVARGVDGYTF. In DNA form, the CDR3 reads TGCAGCGTTGCCAGGGGAGTTGATGGCTACACCTTC.

This clone was observed once. The chain carries TRBV14 and TRBJ1-2, with D perhaps matching TRBD1 (5 bases). V lost 6 bases and J 0 bases, leaving 11 bases between the germline ends. This CDR3 has 14 amino acids. Germline loops: CDR1 SGHDN, CDR2 FVKESK. CDR3 protein: CASSAGVTNYGYTF. The CDR3 nucleotides read TGTGCCAGCAGTGCGGGGGTAACTAACTATGGCTACACCTTC.

The rearrangement links TRBV28 to TRBJ1-2; a possible D gene is TRBD1 (5 bases). The V end was cut by 2 bases, the J end by 4 bases, with 11 bases between. The CDR3 consists of 14 residues. Germline CDR1 and CDR2: MDHEN and SYDVKM. This CDR3 reads CASSLRDGIYGYTF. DNA for the CDR3: TGTGCCAGCAGTTTAAGGGACGGAATCTATGGCTACACCTTC.

V usage is TRBV7-9 and J usage is TRBJ1-1, with D maybe TRBD1 (6 bases). There are 16 residues in the CDR3. The V end lost 5 bases, the J end lost 1 base, and 17 bases lay between the germline ends. In germline, CDR1 is SEHNR, CDR2 FQNEAQ (reference sequence). In nucleotides, the CDR3 is TGTGCCAGCAGCCACGCACGGGAACAGGGGAACACTGAAGCTTTCTTT. Its translation is CASSHAREQGNTEAFF.

The chain links TRBV9 to TRBJ2-4; 9 nucleotides line up with TRBD2. CDR3 length equals 15 residues. The V and J ends lost 3 bases and 5 bases, in that order; junction bases with no gene match: 6. Per germline, CDR1 SGDLS and CDR2 YYNGEE. The chain's CDR3 is CASSESGGSQNIQYF. Here the CDR3 DNA reads TGTGCCAGCAGCGAAAGCGGGGGGTCACAAAACATTCAGTACTTC.